A single sample is the source of the 5 T cell receptor beta chains below, sequenced in a study of shared clonotypes between healthy human individuals. Method: immunoSEQ multiplex PCR; TCRdb's copy keeps in-frame clones and lacks some. The repertoire holds some 1,600,000 clones, with 95% to 99% as singletons. The specimen sequenced was naive CD4+ T cells sorted from blood. Noted subset: CD45RA+ positively selected. The receptors come from a man aged 25 to 40 in good health.

This chain connects TRBV5-5 to TRBJ1-5, with D perhaps TRBD1 (5 bases). In germline, CDR1 is SGHKS, CDR2 YYEKEE (reference sequence). Deletions cut 0 bases from V and 5 bases from J, with 12 bases between. The CDR3 is 15 amino acids. The CDR3 DNA follows: TGTGCCAGCAGCTTGGCCCGACAGCGTGATCAGCCCCAGCATTTT. This codes for CASSLARQRDQPQHF.

The genes are TRBV27 and TRBJ2-6; TRBD1 agrees at 7 bases. Trimming cost V 6 bases and J 0 bases; bases outside gene matches: 5. The germline gives CDR1 MNHEY, CDR2 SMNVEV (reference sequence). The CDR3 length is 16 residues. Written as DNA, the CDR3 is TGTGCCAGCAGACCGGACAGGAACTCTGGGGCCAACGTCCTGACTTTC. It codes for CASRPDRNSGANVLTF.

J is TRBJ1-4 and V is TRBV28, with 7 nucleotides matching TRBD1. Unmatched junction bases numbered 3, after V lost 5 bases and J lost 3 bases. The CDR3 covers 14 residues. CDR1 is MDHEN and CDR2 is SYDVKM in the germline V gene. The CDR3 DNA sequence: TGTGCCAGCAGTACAGGGGCGGCTAATGAAAAACTGTTTTTT. Translated: CASSTGAANEKLFF.

The rearrangement joins TRBV29-1 to TRBJ1-1; TRBD1 matches 7 bases. The CDR3 contains 15 residues. V shed 6 bases, J shed 2 bases, and the junction held 12 bases outside the gene matches. Germline V lookup: CDR1 SQVTM, CDR2 ANQGSEA. The chain's CDR3 is CSVGAVGQPNTEAFF. The CDR3 nucleotides read TGCAGCGTAGGGGCCGTGGGACAGCCTAACACTGAAGCTTTCTTT. The variable domain in full, completed from reference TRBV29-1 and TRBJ1-1, reads SAVISQKPSRDICQRGTSLTIQCQVDSQVTMMFWYRQQPGQSLTLIATANQGSEATYESGFVIDKFPISRPNLTFSTLTVSNMSPEDSSIYLCSVGAVGQPNTEAFFGQGTRLTVV.

The chain links TRBV4-3 to TRBJ2-1, with TRBD2 matching over 14 bases. The CDR3 is 15 residues long. Germline CDR1 reads LGHNA; CDR2 reads YSLEER. V was pared by 5 bases and J by 6 bases, with 3 bases of the junction left unmatched. The CDR3 region is CASSGGLAGANEQFF. In DNA form, the CDR3 reads TGCGCCAGCAGCGGGGGACTAGCGGGAGCCAATGAGCAGTTCTTC.